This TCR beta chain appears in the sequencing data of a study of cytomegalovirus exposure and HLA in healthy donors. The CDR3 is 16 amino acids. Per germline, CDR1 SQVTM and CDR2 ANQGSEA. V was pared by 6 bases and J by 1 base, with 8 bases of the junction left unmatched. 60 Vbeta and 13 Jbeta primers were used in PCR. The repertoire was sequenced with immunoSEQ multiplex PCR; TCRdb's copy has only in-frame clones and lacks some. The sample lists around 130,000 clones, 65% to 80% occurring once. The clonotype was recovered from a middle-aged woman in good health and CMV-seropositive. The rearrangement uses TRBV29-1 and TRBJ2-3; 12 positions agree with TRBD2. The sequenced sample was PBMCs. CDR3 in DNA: TGCAGCGTCACCCGGACTAGCGGGACCCGCACAGATACGCAGTATTTT. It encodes CSVTRTSGTRTDTQYF.